This T cell receptor (beta chain) was captured in a study of vaccination effects on CD4 cells after COVID-19. Libraries were prepared by immunoSEQ multiplex PCR; TCRdb keeps only in-frame clonotypes and omits some of them. The repertoire holds about 45,000 clones, with around 70% as singletons. From germline, CDR1 is LNHNV and CDR2 YYDKDF (reference sequence). This CDR3 has 15 amino acids. The V and J ends lost 8 bases and 0 bases respectively, with 13 bases between them. With more than 9 days of culture completed, CD4+ T cells were isolated. Each participant received a vaccine that was either BNT162b2 or mRNA-1273, given as two doses. Among the vaccine recipients, none had a prior SARS-CoV-2 infection, and nucleocapsid antibodies were negative. The sample holds a few counts of this clone. What it binds is not known.

The source material was CD4+ T cells from PBMCs cultured without peptide, sampled after COVID-19 vaccination. The receptor was isolated from a human donor who received a COVID-19 vaccine. The gene calls are TRBV15 and TRBJ1-4, with D unclear. The DNA of the CDR3 is TGTGCCACCCGGCGAGAGTTTTCAACTAATGAAAAACTGTTTTTT. Residues: CATRREFSTNEKLFF.